This T cell receptor beta chain stems from a study of T cells after yellow fever vaccination. Each CDR3 protein gets one entry after TCRdb re-called the 5' RACE reads with MiXCR. The table lists 500,000 to 650,000 distinct CDR3 sequences, about 12% of them singletons. In its sample, this clonotype was seen a few times. The CDR3 covers 16 residues. V shed 4 bases and J 5 bases; nucleotides not matched to a gene: 14. CDR1 and CDR2 (germline): SGHRS, YFSETQ. The sequence came from a man aged 30-40 years who received the YFV17D yellow fever vaccine. Sequences were derived from PBMCs, sampled on the day of the yellow fever booster vaccination. The chain links TRBV5-1 to TRBJ1-2, with 7 bases lining up with TRBD1. The DNA of the CDR3 is TGCGCCAGCAGCGGGGGACAGCCAGGCCCCTTGTATGGCTACACCTTC. This gives the protein CASSGGQPGPLYGYTF.